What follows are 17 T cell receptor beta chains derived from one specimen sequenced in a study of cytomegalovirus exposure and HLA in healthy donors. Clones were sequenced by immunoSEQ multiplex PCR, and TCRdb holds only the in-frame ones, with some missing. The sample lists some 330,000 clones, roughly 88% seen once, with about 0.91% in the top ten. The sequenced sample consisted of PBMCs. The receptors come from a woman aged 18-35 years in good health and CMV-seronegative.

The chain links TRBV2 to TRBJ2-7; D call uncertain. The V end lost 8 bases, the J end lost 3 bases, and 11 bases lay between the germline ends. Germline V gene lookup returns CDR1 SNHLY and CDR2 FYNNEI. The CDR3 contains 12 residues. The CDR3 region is CASLDYSYEQYF. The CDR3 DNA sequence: TGTGCCAGCTTAGATTACAGCTACGAGCAGTACTTC.

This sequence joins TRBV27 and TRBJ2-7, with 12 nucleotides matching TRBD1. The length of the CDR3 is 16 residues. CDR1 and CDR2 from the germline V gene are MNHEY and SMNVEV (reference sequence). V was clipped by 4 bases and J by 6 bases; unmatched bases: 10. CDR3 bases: TGTGCCAGCAGTTCCCAACTGGGGACAGGGGGCTCCGAGCAGTACTTC. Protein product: CASSSQLGTGGSEQYF.

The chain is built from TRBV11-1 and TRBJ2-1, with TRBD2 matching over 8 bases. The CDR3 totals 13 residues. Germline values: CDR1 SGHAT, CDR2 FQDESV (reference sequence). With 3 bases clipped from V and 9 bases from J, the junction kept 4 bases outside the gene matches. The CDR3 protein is CASSFPGRAEQFF. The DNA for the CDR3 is TGTGCCAGCAGCTTCCCCGGGAGGGCTGAGCAGTTCTTC.

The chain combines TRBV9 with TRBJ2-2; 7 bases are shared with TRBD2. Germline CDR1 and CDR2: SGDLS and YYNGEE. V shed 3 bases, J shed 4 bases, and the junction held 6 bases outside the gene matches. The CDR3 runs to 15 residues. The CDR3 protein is CASSDEGLRTGELFF. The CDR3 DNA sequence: TGTGCCAGCAGCGACGAGGGACTACGCACCGGGGAGCTGTTTTTT.

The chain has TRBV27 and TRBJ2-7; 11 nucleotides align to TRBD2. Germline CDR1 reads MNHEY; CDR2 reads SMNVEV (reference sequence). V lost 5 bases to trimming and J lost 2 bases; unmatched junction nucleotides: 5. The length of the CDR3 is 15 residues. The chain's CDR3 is CASSNPGLAAYEQYF. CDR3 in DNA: TGTGCCAGCAGTAACCCGGGACTAGCGGCCTACGAGCAGTACTTC.

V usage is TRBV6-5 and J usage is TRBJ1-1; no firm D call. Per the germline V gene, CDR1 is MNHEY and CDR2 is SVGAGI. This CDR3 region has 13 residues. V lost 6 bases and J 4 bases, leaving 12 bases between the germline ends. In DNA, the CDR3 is TGTGCCAGCAGAAGGGTGGGGAGCACTGAAGCTTTCTTT. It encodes CASRRVGSTEAFF.

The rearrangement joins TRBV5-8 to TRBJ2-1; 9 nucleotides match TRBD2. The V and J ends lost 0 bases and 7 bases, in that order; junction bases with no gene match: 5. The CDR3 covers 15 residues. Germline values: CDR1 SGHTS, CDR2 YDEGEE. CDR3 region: CASSLGGRAANEQFF. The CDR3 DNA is TGTGCCAGCAGCTTGGGCGGGAGGGCCGCGAATGAGCAGTTCTTC.

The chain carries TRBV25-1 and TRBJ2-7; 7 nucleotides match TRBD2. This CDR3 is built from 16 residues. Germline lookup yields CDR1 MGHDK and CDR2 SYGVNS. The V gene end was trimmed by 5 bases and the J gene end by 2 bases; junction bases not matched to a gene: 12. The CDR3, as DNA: TGTGCCAGCAGTCCCCCCGGGGGGAGGAGACCCTACGAGCAGTACTTC. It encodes CASSPPGGRRPYEQYF.

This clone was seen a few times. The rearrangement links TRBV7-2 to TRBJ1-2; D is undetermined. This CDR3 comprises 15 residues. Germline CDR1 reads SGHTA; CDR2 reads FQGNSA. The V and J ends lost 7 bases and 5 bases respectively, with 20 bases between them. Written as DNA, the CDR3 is TGTGCCAGCACCCCCCCGGATCGAGGCAATTATGGCTACACCTTC. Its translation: CASTPPDRGNYGYTF.

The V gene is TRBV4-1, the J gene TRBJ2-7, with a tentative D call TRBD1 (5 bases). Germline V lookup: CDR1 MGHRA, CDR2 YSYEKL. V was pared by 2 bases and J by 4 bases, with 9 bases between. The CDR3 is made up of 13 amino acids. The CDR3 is CASSQQGSYEQYF. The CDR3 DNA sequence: TGCGCCAGCAGCCAACAGGGATCTTACGAGCAGTACTTC.

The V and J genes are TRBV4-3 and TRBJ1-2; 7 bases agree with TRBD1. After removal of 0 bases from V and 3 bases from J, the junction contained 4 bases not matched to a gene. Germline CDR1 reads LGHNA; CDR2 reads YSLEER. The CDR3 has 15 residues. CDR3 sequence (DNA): TGCGCCAGCAGCCAAGATCCCGGACAGGACTATGGCTACACCTTC. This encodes CASSQDPGQDYGYTF.

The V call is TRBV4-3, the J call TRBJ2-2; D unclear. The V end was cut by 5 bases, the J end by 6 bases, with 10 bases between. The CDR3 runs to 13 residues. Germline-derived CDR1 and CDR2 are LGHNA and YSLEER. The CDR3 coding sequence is TGCGCCAGCAGCGCCGGGTACCCCGGGGAGCTGTTTTTT. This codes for CASSAGYPGELFF.

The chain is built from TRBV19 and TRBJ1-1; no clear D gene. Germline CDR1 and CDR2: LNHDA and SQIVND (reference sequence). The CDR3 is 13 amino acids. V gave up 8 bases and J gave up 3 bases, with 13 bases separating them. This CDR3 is CASGDDSHTEAFF. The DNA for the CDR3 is TGTGCCAGTGGAGACGATAGTCACACTGAAGCTTTCTTT.

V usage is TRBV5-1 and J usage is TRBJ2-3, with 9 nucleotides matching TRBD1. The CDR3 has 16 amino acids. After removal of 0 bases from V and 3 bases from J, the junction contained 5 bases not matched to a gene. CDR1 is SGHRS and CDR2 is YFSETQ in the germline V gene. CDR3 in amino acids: CASSLAEGQGTDTQYF. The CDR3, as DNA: TGCGCCAGCAGCTTGGCCGAGGGACAGGGAACAGATACGCAGTATTTT.

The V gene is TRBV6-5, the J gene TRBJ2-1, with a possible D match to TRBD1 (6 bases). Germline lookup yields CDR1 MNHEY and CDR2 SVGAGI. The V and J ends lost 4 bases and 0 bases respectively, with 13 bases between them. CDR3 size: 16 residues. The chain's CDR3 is CASSFRGENSYNEQFF. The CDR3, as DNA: TGTGCCAGCAGTTTCAGGGGCGAAAACTCCTACAATGAGCAGTTCTTC.

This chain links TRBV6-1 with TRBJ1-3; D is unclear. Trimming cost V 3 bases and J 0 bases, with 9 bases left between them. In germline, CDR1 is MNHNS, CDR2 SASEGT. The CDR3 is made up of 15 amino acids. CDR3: CASSEEASSGNTIYF. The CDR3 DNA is TGTGCCAGCAGTGAGGAGGCATCCTCTGGAAACACCATATATTTT.

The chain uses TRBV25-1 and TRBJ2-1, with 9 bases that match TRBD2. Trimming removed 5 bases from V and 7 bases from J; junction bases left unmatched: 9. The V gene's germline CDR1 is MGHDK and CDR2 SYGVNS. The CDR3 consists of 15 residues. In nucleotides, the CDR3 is TGTGCCAGCAGTTATAGCGGGAGTAGAACGAATGAGCAGTTCTTC. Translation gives CASSYSGSRTNEQFF.